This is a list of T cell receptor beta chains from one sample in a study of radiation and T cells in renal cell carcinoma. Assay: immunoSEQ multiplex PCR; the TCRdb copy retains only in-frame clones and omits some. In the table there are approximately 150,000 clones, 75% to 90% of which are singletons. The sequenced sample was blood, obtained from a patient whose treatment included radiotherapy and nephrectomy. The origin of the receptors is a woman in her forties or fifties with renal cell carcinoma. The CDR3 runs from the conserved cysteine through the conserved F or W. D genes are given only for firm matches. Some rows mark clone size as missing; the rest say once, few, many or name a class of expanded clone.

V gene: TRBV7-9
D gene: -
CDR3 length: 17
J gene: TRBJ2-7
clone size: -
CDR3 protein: CASSFRRGAGAGYEQYF
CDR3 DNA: TGTGCCAGCAGCTTCAGGCGGGGCGCGGGGGCCGGTTACGAGCAGTACTTC

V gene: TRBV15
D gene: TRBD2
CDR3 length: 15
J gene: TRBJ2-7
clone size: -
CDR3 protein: CATSRDRAGAGEQYF
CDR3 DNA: TGTGCCACCAGCAGAGATAGAGCGGGAGCGGGGGAGCAGTACTTC

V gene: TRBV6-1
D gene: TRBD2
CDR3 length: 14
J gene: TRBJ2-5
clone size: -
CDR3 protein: CASREGGFQETQYF
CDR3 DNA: TGTGCCAGCCGGGAGGGAGGGTTCCAAGAGACCCAGTACTTC

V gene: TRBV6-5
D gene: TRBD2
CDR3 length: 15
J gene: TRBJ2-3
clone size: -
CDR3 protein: CASRLAGAFTDTQYF
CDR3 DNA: TGTGCCAGCAGACTAGCGGGAGCCTTTACAGATACGCAGTATTTT

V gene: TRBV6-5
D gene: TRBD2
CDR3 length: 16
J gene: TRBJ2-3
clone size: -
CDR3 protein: CASSYWEGTGTDTQYF
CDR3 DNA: TGTGCCAGCAGTTACTGGGAGGGAACAGGCACAGATACGCAGTATTTT

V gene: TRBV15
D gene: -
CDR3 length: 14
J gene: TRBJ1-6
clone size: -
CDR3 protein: CATSRDASGSPLHF
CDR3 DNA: TGTGCCACCAGCAGAGATGCCAGTGGGTCACCCCTCCACTTT

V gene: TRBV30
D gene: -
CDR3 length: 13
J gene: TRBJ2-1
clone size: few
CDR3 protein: CAWSGSSYNEQFF
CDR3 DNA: TGTGCCTGGAGCGGGAGCTCCTACAATGAGCAGTTCTTC

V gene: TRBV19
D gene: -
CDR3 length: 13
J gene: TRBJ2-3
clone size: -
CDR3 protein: CATGPTQSDTQYF
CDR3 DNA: TGTGCCACCGGACCTACTCAATCGGATACGCAGTATTTT

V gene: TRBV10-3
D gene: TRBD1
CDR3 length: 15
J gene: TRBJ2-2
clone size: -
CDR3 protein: CAISRTGQFTGELFF
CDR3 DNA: TGTGCCATCAGCCGGACAGGTCAATTCACCGGGGAGCTGTTTTTT

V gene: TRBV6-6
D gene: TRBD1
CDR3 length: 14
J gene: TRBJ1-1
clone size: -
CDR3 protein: CASSSLARGRGTFF
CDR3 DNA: TGTGCCAGCAGTTCCCTCGCCAGGGGGCGCGGAACTTTCTTT

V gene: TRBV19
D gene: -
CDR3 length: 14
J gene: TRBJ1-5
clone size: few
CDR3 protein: CAIRGPYSNQPQHF
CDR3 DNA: TGTGCCATCCGGGGGCCTTATAGCAATCAGCCCCAGCATTTT

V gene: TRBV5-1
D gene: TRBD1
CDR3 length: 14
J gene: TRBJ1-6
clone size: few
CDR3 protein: CASSSGQEDSPLHF
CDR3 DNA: TGCGCCAGCAGCTCTGGACAGGAGGATTCACCCCTCCACTTT

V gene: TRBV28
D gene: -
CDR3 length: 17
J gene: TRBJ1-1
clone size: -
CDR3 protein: CASSLNGWAGTNTEAFF
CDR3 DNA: TGTGCCAGCAGTTTAAACGGGTGGGCAGGGACAAACACTGAAGCTTTCTTT

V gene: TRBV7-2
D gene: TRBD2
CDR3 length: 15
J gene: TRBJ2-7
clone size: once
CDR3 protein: CASSSREGVAYEQYF
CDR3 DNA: TGTGCCAGCAGCTCCAGGGAGGGAGTGGCCTACGAGCAGTACTTC

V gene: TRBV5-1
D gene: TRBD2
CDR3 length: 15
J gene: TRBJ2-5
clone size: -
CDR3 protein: CASRIRLAGGETQYF
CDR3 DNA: TGCGCCAGCAGGATCCGACTAGCGGGAGGGGAGACCCAGTACTTC

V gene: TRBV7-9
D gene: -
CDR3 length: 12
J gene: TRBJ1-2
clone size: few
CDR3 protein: CASSQAGHGYTF
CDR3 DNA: TGTGCCAGCAGCCAAGCAGGGCATGGCTACACCTTC

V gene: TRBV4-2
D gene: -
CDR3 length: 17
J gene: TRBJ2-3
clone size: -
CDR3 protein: CASSLGLGPGGTDTQYF
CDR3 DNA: TGTGCCAGCAGCTTGGGGTTGGGGCCAGGGGGCACAGATACGCAGTATTTT

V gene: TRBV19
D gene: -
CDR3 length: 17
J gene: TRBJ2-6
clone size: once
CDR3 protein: CASSIVTQSSGANVLTF
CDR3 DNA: TGTGCCAGTAGTATAGTAACCCAGAGCTCTGGGGCCAACGTCCTGACTTTC

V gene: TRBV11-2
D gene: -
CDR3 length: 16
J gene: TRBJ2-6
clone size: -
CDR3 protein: CASSQQGLSGANVLTF
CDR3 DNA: TGTGCCAGCAGCCAACAGGGACTCTCTGGGGCCAACGTCCTGACTTTC

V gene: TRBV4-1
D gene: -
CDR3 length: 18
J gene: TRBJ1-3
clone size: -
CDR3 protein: CASSRTEGGFFSGNTIYF
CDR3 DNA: TGCGCCAGCAGCCGGACAGAGGGGGGGTTTTTCTCTGGAAACACCATATATTTT

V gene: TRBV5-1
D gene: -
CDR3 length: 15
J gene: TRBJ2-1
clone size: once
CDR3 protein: CASSLGGSSYNEQFF
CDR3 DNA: TGCGCCAGCAGCTTAGGGGGGAGCTCCTACAATGAGCAGTTCTTC

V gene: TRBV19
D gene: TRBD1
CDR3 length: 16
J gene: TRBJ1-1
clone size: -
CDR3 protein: CASSIGEGGAGTEAFF
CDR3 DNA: TGTGCCAGTAGTATAGGTGAAGGGGGCGCGGGCACTGAAGCTTTCTTT

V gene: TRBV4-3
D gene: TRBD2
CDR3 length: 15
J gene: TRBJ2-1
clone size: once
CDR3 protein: CASSQGAGGGDEQFF
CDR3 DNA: TGCGCCAGCAGCCAAGGAGCGGGAGGGGGGGATGAGCAGTTCTTC

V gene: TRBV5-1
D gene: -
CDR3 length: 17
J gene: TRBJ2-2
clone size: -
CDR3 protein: CASSSGVGYANTGELFF
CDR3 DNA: TGCGCCAGCAGCTCCGGGGTAGGGTACGCGAACACCGGGGAGCTGTTTTTT

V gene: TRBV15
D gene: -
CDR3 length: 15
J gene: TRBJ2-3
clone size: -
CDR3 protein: CATRKGGVDPDTQYF
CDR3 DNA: TGTGCCACCAGAAAAGGGGGGGTTGACCCCGATACGCAGTATTTT

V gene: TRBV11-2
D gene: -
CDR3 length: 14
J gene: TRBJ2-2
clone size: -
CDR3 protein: CASSLDRGTGELFF
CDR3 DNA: TGTGCCAGCAGCTTAGATCGGGGCACCGGGGAGCTGTTTTTT

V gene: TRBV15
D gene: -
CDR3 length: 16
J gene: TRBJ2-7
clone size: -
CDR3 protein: CATSRDSRLPSDEQYF
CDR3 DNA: TGTGCCACCAGCAGAGACTCCCGCTTACCCTCGGACGAGCAGTACTTC

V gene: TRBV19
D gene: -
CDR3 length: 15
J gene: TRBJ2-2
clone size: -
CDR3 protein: CASSLGRVNTGELFF
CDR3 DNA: TGTGCCAGTAGTCTGGGCAGGGTGAACACCGGGGAGCTGTTTTTT

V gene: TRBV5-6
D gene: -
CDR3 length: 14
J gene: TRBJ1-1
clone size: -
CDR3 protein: CASSLETLNTEAFF
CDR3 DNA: TGTGCCAGCAGCCTCGAGACACTGAACACTGAAGCTTTCTTT

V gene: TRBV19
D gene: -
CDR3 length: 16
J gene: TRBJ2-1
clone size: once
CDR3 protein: CASKGYSQGAYNEQFF
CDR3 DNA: TGTGCCAGTAAAGGTTATTCACAGGGCGCCTACAATGAGCAGTTCTTC

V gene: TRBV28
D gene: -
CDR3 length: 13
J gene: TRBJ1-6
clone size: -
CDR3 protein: CAILEGANSPLHF
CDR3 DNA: TGTGCCATCCTGGAGGGTGCTAATTCACCCCTCCACTTT

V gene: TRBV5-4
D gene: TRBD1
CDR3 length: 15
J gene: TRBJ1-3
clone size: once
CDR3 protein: CARPTGLNSGNTIYF
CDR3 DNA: TGTGCCAGGCCGACAGGGTTAAACTCTGGAAACACCATATATTTT

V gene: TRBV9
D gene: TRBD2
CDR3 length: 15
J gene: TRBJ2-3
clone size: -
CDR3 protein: CASSALTSGTDTQYF
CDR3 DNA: TGTGCCAGCAGCGCCCTTACTAGCGGCACAGATACGCAGTATTTT

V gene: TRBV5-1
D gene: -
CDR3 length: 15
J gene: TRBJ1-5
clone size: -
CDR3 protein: CASSMAGFDNQPQHF
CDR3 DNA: TGCGCCAGCAGCATGGCAGGGTTCGACAATCAGCCCCAGCATTTT

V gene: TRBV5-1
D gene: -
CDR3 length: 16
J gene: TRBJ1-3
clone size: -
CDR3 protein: CASSLDDSGGGNTIYF
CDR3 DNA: TGCGCCAGCAGCTTGGATGACTCGGGGGGTGGAAACACCATATATTTT